Below, 15 T cell receptor beta chains from the same sample are listed, as sequenced in a study of OX40 agonist ivuxolimab in advanced cancers. Repertoires were generated with immunoSEQ multiplex PCR, while TCRdb's copy carries only in-frame clones and drops some. The data hold roughly 97,000 clones, with 86% observed a single time. The input for sequencing was CD4+ or CD8+ T cells sorted from blood, taken in a trial of the OX40 agonist ivuxolimab. The receptors were gathered from an adult with an advanced solid tumor such as melanoma, head and neck, liver or kidney cancer.

This clone has a single count. This chain joins TRBV4-1 and TRBJ2-2; D may be TRBD1 (5 bases). Trimming stripped 1 base from V and 6 bases from J, with 12 bases between. Germline values: CDR1 MGHRA, CDR2 YSYEKL. This CDR3 region has 15 residues. The CDR3 nucleotides are TGCGCCAGCAGCCAAGCTTCAGGGTCGGCCGGGGAGCTGTTTTTT. Its translation: CASSQASGSAGELFF.

This CDR3 is CASAWRDGDTQYF. For the CDR3, the DNA is TGTGCCAGTGCTTGGCGGGACGGGGATACGCAGTATTTT. The rearrangement uses TRBV19 and TRBJ2-3, with a tentative D call TRBD2 (6 bases). The CDR3 is 13 residues long. V lost 8 bases to trimming and J lost 6 bases, with 15 bases between them. Germline CDR1 is LNHDA and CDR2 is SQIVND (reference sequence).

V and J are TRBV11-2 and TRBJ2-5, with unresolved D. In germline, CDR1 is SGHAT, CDR2 FQNNGV. There are 14 residues in the CDR3. V was pared by 6 bases and J by 2 bases, with 13 bases between. The CDR3 is CASSFRRKQETQYF. CDR3 nucleotide sequence: TGTGCCAGCAGTTTTAGACGGAAACAAGAGACCCAGTACTTC.

The V call is TRBV19, the J call TRBJ2-5, with TRBD2 matching over 8 bases. Judging by the DNA end, TRBJ2-7 fits better; the J call may be wrong. The CDR3 has 12 residues. Per germline, CDR1 LNHDA and CDR2 SQIVND (reference sequence). CDR3 DNA sequence: TGTGCCAGTAGTAAGGCGGGAGGCGAGCAGTACTTC. It encodes CASSKAGGEQYF.

V usage is TRBV5-8 and J usage is TRBJ1-2, with D tentatively TRBD1 (6 bases). CDR1 and CDR2 (germline): SGHTS, YDEGEE. The length of the CDR3 is 17 residues. V was clipped by 4 bases and J by 3 bases, with 22 bases between them. The CDR3 sequence: CASSPEPTGRSYYGYTF. In DNA, the CDR3 is TGTGCCAGCAGCCCGGAACCTACAGGGAGGAGCTACTATGGCTACACCTTC.

The V call is TRBV5-8, the J call TRBJ1-3; 7 positions agree with TRBD1. Looked up from germline, CDR1 is SGHTS and CDR2 is YDEGEE. Trimming cost V 2 bases and J 4 bases; bases outside gene matches: 3. This CDR3 contains 14 residues. In DNA form, the CDR3 reads TGTGCCAGCAGCTTAGGGGGCAAAGGAAACACCATATATTTT. This encodes CASSLGGKGNTIYF.

V gene TRBV5-1 combines with J gene TRBJ1-2; tentatively, D is TRBD1 (5 bases). Germline CDR1 SGHRS, CDR2 YFSETQ. Trimming cost V 3 bases and J 2 bases, with 8 bases left between them. CDR3 size: 13 residues. CDR3 sequence (DNA): TGCGCCAGCAGCTCTCGGGGGAACTATGGCTACACCTTC. It is translated as CASSSRGNYGYTF.

V is TRBV7-9 and J is TRBJ2-2; a possible D gene is TRBD1 (6 bases). V lost 4 bases, J lost 5 bases, and 11 bases lay in between. Per the germline V gene, CDR1 is SEHNR and CDR2 is FQNEAQ (reference sequence). The CDR3 runs to 14 residues. The CDR3 sequence is CASSSDRRTGELFF. CDR3 nucleotides: TGTGCCAGCAGCTCAGACAGGCGTACCGGGGAGCTGTTTTTT.

The chain joins TRBV28 to TRBJ1-1, with a weak D call TRBD1 (6 bases). Germline V gene data show CDR1 as MDHEN and CDR2 as SYDVKM. There are 14 residues in the CDR3. V dropped 2 bases and J dropped 4 bases, with 11 bases sitting between them. CDR3 bases: TGTGCCAGCAGTTTAAGGGGGGGGTTCACTGAAGCTTTCTTT. This gives the protein CASSLRGGFTEAFF.

The chain has TRBV6-1 and TRBJ1-1; D is possibly TRBD1 (6 bases). The CDR3 has 15 residues. Germline assignment: CDR1 MNHNS and CDR2 SASEGT. With 5 bases removed from V and 6 bases from J, the gap between germline ends came to 19 bases. The CDR3 nucleotides read TGTGCCAGCAGTCTGTTGGGGGGCGCAATCGCTGAAGCTTTCTTT. Translated, it gives CASSLLGGAIAEAFF.

This chain uses TRBV30 with TRBJ2-5; D is uncertain. With 3 bases removed from V and 5 bases from J, the gap between germline ends came to 7 bases. Germline V gene data show CDR1 as GTSNPN and CDR2 as SVGIG (reference sequence). The CDR3 loop spans 11 amino acids. CDR3 sequence reads: CAWSRSETQYF. The DNA of the CDR3 is TGTGCCTGGAGCAGGTCTGAGACCCAGTACTTC.

This chain links TRBV6-1 with TRBJ2-4; D gene uncertain. V was cut by 4 bases and J by 0 bases, with 10 bases left in between. The CDR3 totals 15 residues. Germline V gene sequence: CDR1 MNHNS, CDR2 SASEGT. The CDR3 DNA reads as TGTGCCAGCAGTGGGTTGAACCTAGCCAAAAACATTCAGTACTTC. This gives the protein CASSGLNLAKNIQYF.

A single count supports this clone. The chain employs TRBV29-1 and TRBJ1-6; 7 bases map to TRBD1. The CDR3 consists of 13 residues. The junction had 5 bases not matched to a gene; V was cut back by 8 bases and J by 4 bases. Germline CDR1 reads SQVTM; CDR2 reads ANQGSEA. The CDR3 DNA reads as TGCAGCTATTCGACAGGGTATAATTCACCCCTCCACTTT. Protein: CSYSTGYNSPLHF.

This clone was detected once. This chain connects TRBV18 to TRBJ2-3; tentative D call: TRBD2 (7 bases). CDR1 is KGHSH, CDR2 LQKENI, per germline. V lost 3 bases and J lost 7, with 20 bases in between. The CDR3 runs to 16 residues. The CDR3 loop reads CASSPSIAGATNTQYF. DNA for the CDR3: TGTGCCAGCTCACCCTCGATCGCGGGGGCCACGAATACGCAGTATTTT.

V gene TRBV27 combines with J gene TRBJ2-7; 8 bases align to TRBD2. V was pared by 5 bases and J by 2 bases, with 8 bases of the junction left unmatched. This CDR3 is built from 15 residues. Germline CDR1 and CDR2: MNHEY and SMNVEV (reference sequence). The CDR3, as DNA: TGTGCCAGCAGTAGCCGGGGGGGGTTCACCTACGAGCAGTACTTC. It codes for CASSSRGGFTYEQYF.